This TCR beta chain comes out of a study of tissue T cells after allogeneic stem cell transplantation. Study-wide results and caveats: Tissue-detected TCR repertoire was only partly captured by blood and spleen T cells. Motif-based clustering found tissue-specific repertoire signatures shared across patients, though few clones were shared. Sampling depth was limited, and the cohort was small and clinically varied.

On this clone itself: Its specificity is unknown. Genes and germline come from the mouse. The read falls 1 residue short of the CDR3 end, and the missing part is taken from the germline J gene.

The CDR3 sequence is 13 residues long. The germline V gene has CDR1 MSHET and CDR2 SYDVDS. The V gene lost 3 bases and the J gene lost 4 bases, with 10 bases spanning the gap. Sequencing used immunoSEQ multiplex PCR; TCRdb keeps in-frame clones, though not all of them. The sample has 20,000 to 25,000 clones, 69% seen once. Sequences were obtained from blood. This clonotype was sampled from a female BALB/c mouse in good health. Strain haplotype at MHC: H2-d. V gene TRBV29 combines with J gene TRBJ2-7; either TRBD1 or TRBD2 may fit D (5 bases each). The CDR3 loop is CASSFPRGYEQYF. The part of the CDR3 DNA that was read is TGTGCTAGCAGTTTCCCCCGGGGGTATGAACAGTAC. The full variable domain, rest sourced from reference TRBV29 and TRBJ2-7, is DMKVTQMPRYLIKRMGENVLLECGQDMSHETMYWYRQDPGLGLQLIYISYDVDSNSEGDIPKGYRVSRKKREHFSLILDSAKTNQTSVYFCASSFPRGYEQYFGPGTRLTVL.